Included here is one TCR beta chain sequence, with context. The sample is drawn from a study of blood T cell repertoires in COVID-19. For the study at large: Acute-phase and convalescent COVID-19 samples originated in the United States, Italy and Spain. Sample material is recorded as cDNA or gDNA derived from T cells, B-cell-depleted T cells, or PBMCs.

This CDR3 comprises 16 residues. V gave up 6 bases and J gave up 1 base; unmatched junction bases: 10. CDR1 and CDR2 (germline): LNHDA, SQIVND (reference sequence). Authors' analysis steps: Estimates of nucleated cell counts were drawn from the amplification of reference gene primers. Clones were sequenced by immunoSEQ multiplex PCR, and TCRdb holds only the in-frame ones, with some missing. The V and J calls and clone size were taken over from that table, and D and trimming were inferred from the DNA. The repertoire has some 250,000 clones, 86% of them found once; the top ten carry under 2%. V gene TRBV19 combines with J gene TRBJ2-7, with 9 bases aligning to TRBD2. The receptor comes from a man aged 25-40 years with active or convalescent COVID-19. Sequencing used peripheral blood. CDR3 sequence reads: CASSPVRLAASYEQYF. CDR3 nucleotides: TGTGCCAGTAGCCCCGTCCGACTAGCGGCATCCTACGAGCAGTACTTC.